The 3 T cell receptor beta chains below were found in one sample sequenced in a study of blood T cell repertoires in COVID-19. Assay: immunoSEQ multiplex PCR; the TCRdb copy retains only in-frame clones and omits some. This table has more than 200,000 clones, approximately 81% appearing once. The sample comprised peripheral blood. These receptors all come from a woman at least 80 years old with COVID-19, enrolled during active disease.

The V gene is TRBV4-1, the J gene TRBJ1-2, with D perhaps matching TRBD1 (6 bases). This CDR3 spans 15 amino acids. The germline V gene encodes CDR1 MGHRA and CDR2 YSYEKL. V was pared by 9 bases and J by 3 bases, with 20 bases between. The DNA for the CDR3 is TGCGCCAGTAAGGACAGCCCAAATATTGACTATGGCTACACCTTC. Encoded protein: CASKDSPNIDYGYTF.

This sequence joins TRBV19 and TRBJ2-7; D perhaps matches TRBD2 (6 bases). The CDR3 covers 15 residues. V lost 10 bases and J lost 4, with 23 bases in between. Per the germline V gene, CDR1 is LNHDA and CDR2 is SQIVND (reference sequence). The CDR3 nucleotides read TGTGCCACCAAGAATGAGCGGGCGGGATCATACGAGCAGTACTTC. Translating it yields CATKNERAGSYEQYF.

The gene calls are TRBV6-5 and TRBJ1-1; D ambiguous. Germline V gene data show CDR1 as MNHEY and CDR2 as SVGAGI. The length of the CDR3 is 13 residues. V lost 5 bases and J 0 bases, leaving 7 bases between the germline ends. The CDR3 region has the DNA TGTGCCAGCAGTCAAATCCTGAACACTGAAGCTTTCTTT. It specifies CASSQILNTEAFF.